These T cell receptor beta chains were read from a single sample in a study of molecular identifiers for immune sequencing clone quantification. TCRdb reprocessed the PCR reads with MiXCR, giving one entry per CDR3 protein. The data show over 600,000 distinct CDR3 sequences, about 20% seen once. The sample consisted of naive CD8+ T cells from blood, with Jurkat cell RNA spiked in. All receptors come from a human donor in good health. Some libraries in this study had Jurkat cell RNA spiked in. Both conserved end residues are trimmed from each CDR3. A D gene is named only where the DNA matches it firmly.

TRBV6-5	-	TRBJ2-7	ASSSRIGGQY
TRBV6-6	-	TRBJ2-3	ASRDLGLGSGDTQY
TRBV20-1	TRBD2	TRBJ2-3	SARDGTSGSLDTQY
TRBV14	-	TRBJ2-3	SSSLQNTDTQY
TRBV4-3	-	TRBJ2-4	ASSQDVGRGFDKNIQY
TRBV27	-	TRBJ1-1	ASSPRAGRGTEAF
TRBV10-2	-	TRBJ1-2	ASSEVSTSGNYGYT
TRBV2	-	TRBJ2-7	ASRVYGQY
TRBV7-9	-	TRBJ1-2	ASSRGTNYGYT
TRBV30	TRBD2	TRBJ2-5	AWSPRGVGGKTQY
TRBV5-3	TRBD2	TRBJ2-3	ASSWGEAGGPDTQY
TRBV4-3	-	TRBJ1-2	ASSQDTGSGYGYT
TRBV7-9	-	TRBJ2-5	ASCWSLGGPQETQY
TRBV7-6	TRBD1	TRBJ1-2	ASSLGDSGFYGYT
TRBV7-9	-	TRBJ2-1	ASSFAGTGSVYNEQF
TRBV11-2	-	TRBJ2-1	ASSLEPTSPYNEQF
TRBV29-1	-	TRBJ2-1	SAWGASGTSGNEQF
TRBV7-9	-	TRBJ2-7	ASLTDLSDPYEQY
TRBV5-6	-	TRBJ2-7	ASSLEPSATYEQY
TRBV11-2	TRBD2	TRBJ2-3	ASSLVGTSGSRTDTQY
TRBV4-3	-	TRBJ2-7	ASSQDRSASYEQY
TRBV11-2	-	TRBJ2-2	ASSSWVDGELF
TRBV7-9	-	TRBJ2-7	ASSPPGSGGDEQY
TRBV12-3/TRBV12-4	TRBD2	TRBJ2-3	ASSPIGGSGTSGTLSTDTQY
TRBV29-1	-	TRBJ1-2	SVVDGLKGYT
TRBV20-1	TRBD1	TRBJ2-3	SAREVGQGTTDTQY
TRBV6-2/TRBV6-3	-	TRBJ2-7	ASSVSYEQY
TRBV6-5	-	TRBJ2-5	ASSYSIGYQETQY
TRBV4-1	TRBD1	TRBJ2-1	ASSQGQADYNEQF
TRBV27	TRBD1	TRBJ1-6	ASGGTVYNSPLH
TRBV28	TRBD1	TRBJ2-3	ASSTGQGLTVDTQD
TRBV29-1	-	TRBJ2-3	SVVVMTGQDTQY
TRBV4-1	-	TRBJ1-1	ASSKGQGITEAF
TRBV4-3	-	TRBJ2-7	ASSSVDRSYEQY
TRBV20-1	-	TRBJ2-2	SASRGIGELF
TRBV7-6	-	TRBJ2-1	ASSLYVGNEQF
TRBV7-9	-	TRBJ2-5	ASSFLTGGHQETQY
TRBV7-9	-	TRBJ2-2	ASSLEAGVHGELF
TRBV4-3	-	TRBJ2-1	ASSPGQGRNNEQF
TRBV30	-	TRBJ1-3	ACGYIASGNTIY
TRBV20-1	TRBD1	TRBJ1-1	SARWDRGHGEAF
TRBV9	TRBD1	TRBJ1-2	ASSVGQGAYGYT
TRBV28	TRBD2	TRBJ2-3	ASSSAIGLAGGEDTQY
TRBV19	-	TRBJ2-5	ASSTGRFVAQY
TRBV10-3	-	TRBJ2-6	AILPGRIDSGANVLT
TRBV12-3/TRBV12-4	TRBD2	TRBJ2-7	ASSFRLAESSYEQY
TRBV6-2/TRBV6-3	-	TRBJ2-5	ASRTPIEFQETQY
TRBV4-3	TRBD2	TRBJ2-1	ASSQEGLADNEQF